These 21 T cell receptor beta chains share one sample of origin, sequenced in a study of cytomegalovirus exposure and HLA in healthy donors. Both 60 Vbeta primers and 13 Jbeta primers went into the PCR. Clones were read by immunoSEQ multiplex PCR, and TCRdb kept only the in-frame ones, dropping some. The sample lists roughly 160,000 clones, 65% to 85% occurring once. The sample was PBMCs. The receptors were sampled from a boy aged 2 to 10 in good health and CMV-seronegative.

This clone was detected once. This rearrangement joins TRBV25-1 to TRBJ1-2; D possibly corresponds to TRBD1 (5 bases). Looked up from germline, CDR1 is MGHDK and CDR2 is SYGVNS. The CDR3 has 16 amino acids. The V and J ends lost 2 bases and 4 bases respectively, with 17 bases between them. Here the CDR3 DNA reads TGTGCCAGCAGTGAAGGAGGGGTCCGCGATTTCTATGGCTACACCTTC. Protein sequence: CASSEGGVRDFYGYTF.

The V gene is TRBV6-6, the J gene TRBJ1-2; TRBD1 matches 9 bases. With V trimmed by 3 bases and J by 8 bases, 10 bases remained unmatched. Germline CDR1 is MNHNY and CDR2 is SVGAGI (reference sequence). The CDR3 is made up of 15 amino acids. The CDR3, as DNA: TGTGCCAGCAGTTATAAACTACAGGGGGCTGGAGGCTACACCTTC. Translation: CASSYKLQGAGGYTF.

The chain employs TRBV21-1 and TRBJ1-3; the tabulated D call, TRBD1, remains unverified against the DNA. TRBV21-1 is tagged as a pseudogene. The CDR3 is 16 amino acids. CDR3 sequence: CASSKVLQGSGNTIYF. DNA of the CDR3: TGTGCCAGCAGCAAAGTACTACAGGGCTCTGGAAACACCATATATTTT.

Only one count was recorded for this clone. This chain links TRBV27 with TRBJ1-5; 9 bases are a match to TRBD1. J lost 4 bases, V lost 2 bases, and 3 bases had no gene match. The CDR3 covers 15 residues. Germline V CDR1 and CDR2: MNHEY, SMNVEV (reference sequence). The CDR3 region is CASSLTGGWNQPQHF. CDR3 sequence (DNA): TGTGCCAGCAGTTTAACAGGGGGCTGGAATCAGCCCCAGCATTTT.

This chain connects TRBV29-1 to TRBJ1-2; D call uncertain. The CDR3 is made up of 14 amino acids. Trimming removed 0 bases from V and 5 bases from J, with 13 bases in between. The germline V gene has CDR1 SQVTM and CDR2 ANQGSEA. The CDR3 coding sequence is TGCAGCGTTGAAGATCCCGAGACACTTTATGGCTACACCTTC. This translates into CSVEDPETLYGYTF.

The rearrangement joins TRBV14 to TRBJ1-1; 7 bases agree with TRBD1. The CDR3 covers 13 residues. The trim removed 2 bases at V and 5 bases at J, leaving 2 bases unmatched. Per the germline V gene, CDR1 is SGHDN and CDR2 is FVKESK. The DNA of the CDR3 is TGTGCCAGCAGCCAACAGGGGGTAACTGAAGCTTTCTTT. Its protein product is CASSQQGVTEAFF.

This chain uses TRBV7-2 with TRBJ2-4; 12 positions agree with TRBD2. Germline loops: CDR1 SGHTA, CDR2 FQGNSA. Trimming cost V 1 base and J 0 bases; bases outside gene matches: 7. This CDR3 is built from 19 residues. For the CDR3, the DNA is TGTGCCAGCAGCTTAGGACTAGCGGGGGACCTCCTAGCCAAAAACATTCAGTACTTC. It codes for CASSLGLAGDLLAKNIQYF.

The gene calls are TRBV7-9 and TRBJ1-1; a possible D gene is TRBD1 (6 bases). Germline CDR1 is SEHNR and CDR2 is FQNEAQ (reference sequence). The V end was cut by 5 bases, the J end by 2 bases, with 15 bases between. The length of the CDR3 is 15 residues. CDR3 DNA: TGTGCCAGCAGCCCGCACAGGGCAAGCAACACTGAAGCTTTCTTT. It translates to CASSPHRASNTEAFF.

V usage is TRBV7-2 and J usage is TRBJ2-7; perhaps TRBD1 as D (6 bases). With 7 bases removed from V and 0 bases from J, the gap between germline ends came to 16 bases. The CDR3 runs 15 residues. In germline, CDR1 is SGHTA, CDR2 FQGNSA. The CDR3 loop reads CASTSKGVGSYEQYF. The CDR3 DNA sequence: TGTGCCAGCACCTCTAAGGGGGTCGGCTCCTACGAGCAGTACTTC.

The chain couples TRBV12-5 to TRBJ2-1; 8 bases are a match to TRBD2. The germline CDR1 and CDR2 sequences are LGHNT and FRNRAP. V lost 5 bases, J lost 3 bases, and 6 bases stayed unmatched. The CDR3 length is 15 residues. This CDR3 reads CASGLAGGFYNEQFF. The CDR3 DNA reads as TGTGCTAGTGGTCTGGCGGGGGGTTTCTACAATGAGCAGTTCTTC.

This clone was counted once. Written as DNA, the CDR3 is TGTGCCAGCAGCTCCGCCGGGACTAGGAGTTCCTACAATGAGCAGTTCTTC. The encoded protein is CASSSAGTRSSYNEQFF. The rearrangement links TRBV5-5 to TRBJ2-1, with TRBD2 identical over 8 bases. CDR3 length: 17 residues. Germline V CDR1 and CDR2: SGHKS, YYEKEE (reference sequence). V was pared by 3 bases and J by 1 base, with 9 bases of the junction left unmatched.

The chain joins TRBV6-6 to TRBJ2-7; tentatively, D is TRBD2 (5 bases). Trimming took 2 bases from V and 5 from J, leaving 10 bases between them. Germline CDR1 and CDR2: MNHNY and SVGAGI (reference sequence). CDR3 length: 13 amino acids. CDR3 amino acids: CASSYGGFNEQYV. In nucleotides, the CDR3 is TGTGCCAGCAGTTACGGCGGGTTCAACGAGCAGTACGTC.

This rearrangement joins TRBV21-1 to TRBJ2-7; TRBD2 was called by the table and not checked on the DNA. TRBV21-1 counts as a pseudogene. The CDR3 runs to 18 residues. CDR3 bases: TGTGCCAGCAGCAAAGAGGAAGGGACTAGCAGCTTCTCCTACGAGCAGTACGTC. Residues: CASSKEEGTSSFSYEQYV.

The table lists this clone with a count of one. The rearrangement links TRBV5-1 to TRBJ2-3; 8 bases fit TRBD2. V was pared by 4 bases and J by 5 bases, with 3 bases of the junction left unmatched. This CDR3 has 13 amino acids. The germline CDR1 and CDR2 sequences are SGHRS and YFSETQ. The CDR3 DNA sequence: TGCGCCAGCAGCCGCCGGGGGGGAGATACGCAGTATTTT. Amino acid sequence: CASSRRGGDTQYF.

The gene calls are TRBV4-2 and TRBJ2-7; D uncertain. Germline lookup yields CDR1 LGHNA and CDR2 YNFKEQ. V lost 1 base and J lost 2, with 9 bases in between. There are 14 residues in the CDR3. The CDR3, as DNA: TGTGCCAGCAGCCAAGCGGTGGAGACCTACGAGCAGTACTTC. It encodes CASSQAVETYEQYF.

The genes are TRBV7-9 and TRBJ2-5, with 10 bases identical to TRBD1. The CDR3 loop spans 16 amino acids. With 4 bases clipped from V and 5 bases from J, the junction kept 10 bases outside the gene matches. CDR1 is SEHNR, CDR2 FQNEAQ, per germline (reference sequence). CDR3 DNA: TGTGCCAGCAGCTCTCCTCGACAGGGGGCAACGGAGACCCAGTACTTC. It is translated as CASSSPRQGATETQYF. The full variable domain, rest sourced from reference TRBV7-9 and TRBJ2-5, is DTGVSQNPRHKITKRGQNVTFRCDPISEHNRLYWYRQTLGQGPEFLTYFQNEAQLEKSRLLSDRFSAERPKGSFSTLEIQRTEQGDSAMYLCASSSPRQGATETQYFGPGTRLLVL.

The table lists this clone with a count of one. The chain employs TRBV5-1 and TRBJ2-3, with D perhaps TRBD2 (6 bases). Trimming removed 0 bases from V and 1 base from J, with 12 bases in between. This CDR3 region has 16 residues. Germline V lookup: CDR1 SGHRS, CDR2 YFSETQ. The CDR3 here is CASSLAGGGGTDTQYF. CDR3 coding DNA: TGCGCCAGCAGCTTGGCCGGGGGAGGAGGCACAGATACGCAGTATTTT.

The V call is TRBV2, the J call TRBJ1-2; D unclear. There are 12 residues in the CDR3. The germline gives CDR1 SNHLY, CDR2 FYNNEI. Trimming removed 0 bases at V and 8 bases at J, with 7 bases between. The CDR3 coding sequence is TGTGCCAGCAGTGAAGCGCGCGGGGGCTACACCTTC. Amino acids: CASSEARGGYTF.

The chain has TRBV6-7 and TRBJ2-1; the match to TRBD2 covers 9 bases. TRBV6-7 counts as an open reading frame of uncertain function. CDR3 length equals 20 residues. With V trimmed by 6 bases and J by 8 bases, 26 bases remained unmatched. CDR3 sequence (DNA): TGTGCCAGCAGCCGACCCCCCGCTAGCGGGGTTACTACGCCTACCGATGAGCAGTTCTTC. It specifies CASSRPPASGVTTPTDEQFF.

The V call is TRBV29-1, the J call TRBJ2-1; possibly TRBD1 for D (6 bases). The CDR3 is 13 amino acids. The V end lost 4 bases, the J end lost 9 bases, and 16 bases lay between the germline ends. Per germline, CDR1 SQVTM and CDR2 ANQGSEA. CDR3 loop: CSVALSRGTEQFF. The CDR3, as DNA: TGCAGCGTTGCTCTCAGTAGGGGGACTGAGCAGTTCTTC.

This chain uses TRBV7-2 with TRBJ2-3; 9 bases align to TRBD2. This CDR3 contains 15 residues. J was trimmed by 5 bases and V by 1 base; bases with no gene match: 4. CDR1 SGHTA and CDR2 FQGNSA come from the germline V gene. This CDR3 reads CASSLVAGDEDTQYF. CDR3 sequence (DNA): TGTGCCAGCAGCTTAGTAGCGGGAGACGAAGATACGCAGTATTTT. Combining the CDR3 with reference TRBV7-2 and TRBJ2-3 gives the whole variable domain GAGVSQSPSNKVTEKGKDVELRCDPISGHTALYWYRQSLGQGLEFLIYFQGNSAPDKSGLPSDRFSAERTGGSVSTLTIQRTQQEDSAVYLCASSLVAGDEDTQYFGPGTRLTVL.